The rows below give T cell receptor beta chains drawn from one sample of a study of cytomegalovirus exposure and HLA in healthy donors. Using immunoSEQ multiplex PCR, the repertoire was profiled, and TCRdb retains in-frame clones only, with some absent. This table holds fewer than 150,000 clones, over 75% found once. Sequences were obtained from PBMCs. These receptors were collected from a man younger than 40 in good health and CMV-seronegative. CDR3s include the opening cysteine and the closing phenylalanine or tryptophan. Fields, in order: V gene, CDR3 length, clone size, J gene, D gene, CDR3 protein, CDR3 DNA. The D gene is left open where the match is weak. Where a row states a size, it is once, few, many or the class of an expanded clone; other rows omit it.

v_call: TRBV10-3
cdr3_length: 16
clone_size: -
j_call: TRBJ1-1
d_call: -
cdr3_aa: CAIRGGGAGANTEAFF
cdr3_nt: TGTGCCATCAGGGGGGGAGGGGCAGGGGCGAACACTGAAGCTTTCTTT

v_call: TRBV18
cdr3_length: 16
clone_size: -
j_call: TRBJ1-1
d_call: -
cdr3_aa: CASSPFQGGGNTEAFF
cdr3_nt: TGTGCCAGCTCACCATTCCAGGGAGGGGGGAACACTGAAGCTTTCTTT

v_call: TRBV19
cdr3_length: 17
clone_size: -
j_call: TRBJ2-6
d_call: TRBD1
cdr3_aa: CASSTTGTGTGANVLTF
cdr3_nt: TGTGCCAGTAGTACTACCGGGACAGGGACTGGGGCCAACGTCCTGACTTTC

v_call: TRBV29-1
cdr3_length: 15
clone_size: -
j_call: TRBJ2-7
d_call: TRBD2
cdr3_aa: CSVGTSGRKAYEQYF
cdr3_nt: TGCAGCGTTGGGACTAGCGGGAGGAAGGCCTACGAGCAGTACTTC

v_call: TRBV5-5
cdr3_length: 14
clone_size: -
j_call: TRBJ2-7
d_call: -
cdr3_aa: CASSLTGSSYEQYF
cdr3_nt: TGTGCCAGCAGCTTGACAGGGAGCTCCTACGAGCAGTACTTC

v_call: TRBV5-8
cdr3_length: 13
clone_size: few
j_call: TRBJ2-7
d_call: -
cdr3_aa: CASSLYSSYEQYF
cdr3_nt: TGTGCCAGCAGCCTCTACAGCTCCTACGAGCAGTACTTC

v_call: TRBV28
cdr3_length: 15
clone_size: -
j_call: TRBJ2-6
d_call: TRBD1
cdr3_aa: CASSWTGAGANVLTF
cdr3_nt: TGTGCCAGCAGTTGGACAGGGGCTGGGGCCAACGTCCTGACTTTC

v_call: TRBV25-1
cdr3_length: 15
clone_size: -
j_call: TRBJ1-2
d_call: TRBD1
cdr3_aa: CASSAHGQGNYGYTF
cdr3_nt: TGTGCCAGCAGTGCCCACGGACAGGGGAACTATGGCTACACCTTC

v_call: TRBV28
cdr3_length: 16
clone_size: -
j_call: TRBJ1-5
d_call: TRBD1
cdr3_aa: CASSLSRTGRGQPQHF
cdr3_nt: TGTGCCAGCAGTTTATCACGGACAGGGAGAGGCCAGCCCCAGCATTTT

v_call: TRBV27
cdr3_length: 14
clone_size: -
j_call: TRBJ1-2
d_call: TRBD1
cdr3_aa: CASKDGQGAIGYTF
cdr3_nt: TGTGCCAGCAAAGACGGACAGGGGGCAATTGGCTACACCTTC

v_call: TRBV5-5
cdr3_length: 15
clone_size: once
j_call: TRBJ2-7
d_call: TRBD2
cdr3_aa: CASSVTSGRAYEQYF
cdr3_nt: TGTGCCAGCAGCGTGACTAGCGGGAGGGCGTACGAGCAGTACTTC

v_call: TRBV2
cdr3_length: 15
clone_size: -
j_call: TRBJ2-7
d_call: TRBD2
cdr3_aa: CASRSRGGVSYEQYF
cdr3_nt: TGTGCCAGCAGATCCCGGGGGGGCGTATCCTACGAGCAGTACTTC

v_call: TRBV5-1
cdr3_length: 13
clone_size: -
j_call: TRBJ2-1
d_call: -
cdr3_aa: CASSSGGPDEQFF
cdr3_nt: TGCGCCAGCAGCTCCGGGGGGCCCGATGAGCAGTTCTTC

v_call: TRBV2
cdr3_length: 13
clone_size: -
j_call: TRBJ2-7
d_call: -
cdr3_aa: CASSDLGTDEQYF
cdr3_nt: TGTGCCAGCAGTGACCTCGGGACTGACGAGCAGTACTTC

v_call: TRBV7-9
cdr3_length: 15
clone_size: -
j_call: TRBJ2-2
d_call: -
cdr3_aa: CASSSQGPNTGELFF
cdr3_nt: TGTGCCAGCAGCTCCCAGGGCCCGAACACCGGGGAGCTGTTTTTT

v_call: TRBV7-2
cdr3_length: 14
clone_size: -
j_call: TRBJ2-1
d_call: -
cdr3_aa: CASSDGESYNEQFF
cdr3_nt: TGTGCCAGCAGCGACGGGGAGTCCTACAATGAGCAGTTCTTC

v_call: TRBV2
cdr3_length: 14
clone_size: few
j_call: TRBJ2-6
d_call: -
cdr3_aa: CASSGHSGANVLTF
cdr3_nt: TGTGCCAGCAGTGGACACTCTGGGGCCAACGTCCTGACTTTC

v_call: TRBV27
cdr3_length: 13
clone_size: -
j_call: TRBJ2-7
d_call: -
cdr3_aa: CASSSGLFYEQYF
cdr3_nt: TGTGCCAGCAGTTCTGGACTCTTCTACGAGCAGTACTTC

v_call: TRBV19
cdr3_length: 14
clone_size: -
j_call: TRBJ1-2
d_call: TRBD1
cdr3_aa: CASSFQTGDYGYTF
cdr3_nt: TGTGCCAGTAGTTTTCAGACAGGGGACTATGGCTACACCTTC

v_call: TRBV27
cdr3_length: 14
clone_size: once
j_call: TRBJ2-1
d_call: -
cdr3_aa: CASSLYGPHNEQFF
cdr3_nt: TGTGCCAGCAGTTTATACGGTCCTCACAATGAGCAGTTCTTC

v_call: TRBV5-4
cdr3_length: 15
clone_size: -
j_call: TRBJ2-1
d_call: TRBD2
cdr3_aa: CASSSTSRRDDEQFF
cdr3_nt: TGTGCCAGCAGCTCGACTAGCAGGAGGGACGATGAGCAGTTCTTC

v_call: TRBV28
cdr3_length: 17
clone_size: -
j_call: TRBJ1-5
d_call: -
cdr3_aa: CASSLPGHRYLDQPQHF
cdr3_nt: TGTGCCAGCAGTTTACCCGGCCACAGGTATCTCGATCAGCCCCAGCATTTT

v_call: TRBV5-1
cdr3_length: 19
clone_size: -
j_call: TRBJ2-1
d_call: TRBD2
cdr3_aa: CASSLVTSGSISLYNEQFF
cdr3_nt: TGCGCCAGCAGCTTAGTGACTAGCGGGAGCATTAGTCTATACAATGAGCAGTTCTTC

v_call: TRBV15
cdr3_length: 22
clone_size: -
j_call: TRBJ2-4
d_call: TRBD2
cdr3_aa: CATSPEMVAGTSVSIGKNIQYF
cdr3_nt: TGTGCCACCAGCCCAGAGATGGTCGCAGGGACTAGCGTCTCCATTGGCAAAAACATTCAGTACTTC

v_call: TRBV15
cdr3_length: 15
clone_size: few
j_call: TRBJ1-2
d_call: -
cdr3_aa: CATSRERVEVYGYTF
cdr3_nt: TGTGCCACCAGCAGAGAAAGGGTGGAGGTATATGGCTACACCTTC

v_call: TRBV28
cdr3_length: 15
clone_size: -
j_call: TRBJ1-1
d_call: -
cdr3_aa: CASSFPYQGLTEAFF
cdr3_nt: TGTGCCAGCAGTTTTCCCTACCAGGGGCTTACTGAAGCTTTCTTT

v_call: TRBV2
cdr3_length: 14
clone_size: -
j_call: TRBJ1-1
d_call: TRBD1
cdr3_aa: CASSLGQGNTEAFF
cdr3_nt: TGTGCCAGCAGCCTCGGACAGGGGAACACTGAAGCTTTCTTT

v_call: TRBV6-5
cdr3_length: 13
clone_size: -
j_call: TRBJ2-5
d_call: -
cdr3_aa: CASTGQIRGAQYF
cdr3_nt: TGTGCCAGCACCGGACAGATTAGAGGAGCCCAGTACTTC